The following is a TCR beta chain sequence with its context. Its antigen is still unknown. This sample was taken from a study of T cells in narcolepsy. Notes on the study in general: Comparing one patient's CSF and blood CD4+ clonotypes highlighted HCRT- and TRIB2-specific autoreactive clonotypes. In some patient and control memory CD4+ samples, autoreactive clones were absent.

The germline CDR1 and CDR2 sequences are SGDLS and YYNGEE. Trimming left V 5 bases short and J 9 bases short, with 23 bases between. CDR3 length: 15 amino acids. Method: immunoSEQ multiplex PCR; TCRdb's copy keeps in-frame clones and lacks some. In the table there are about 27,000 clones, around 86% of which are singletons. This chain connects TRBV9 to TRBJ1-2, with D perhaps TRBD1 (5 bases). The specimen was CD45RA- memory CD4+ T cells from PBMCs. This TCR derives from a human donor with narcolepsy. CDR3 region: CASSGAPTATESYTF. DNA of the CDR3: TGTGCCAGCAGTGGGGCTCCGACAGCCACGGAAAGCTACACCTTC.